This is a list of T cell receptor beta chains from one sample in a study of regulatory T cells in long-lasting Graves disease. TCRdb re-called the multiplex PCR reads through MiXCR, storing one row per CDR3 protein. Altogether some 430,000 distinct CDR3 sequences are present, 20% to 25% being singletons, with the ten largest covering roughly 7%. The sequences come from peripheral blood mononuclear cells (PBMCs), collected when the disease was refractory, from a patient treated with antithyroid drugs. Receptors were obtained from a female donor with Graves disease. The CDR3 runs from the conserved cysteine through the conserved F or W. The order of the fields is CDR3 length, V gene, D gene, J gene, clone size, CDR3 protein, CDR3 DNA. A D gene is named only where the DNA matches it firmly. The size field is filled for only some rows; it gives once, few, many or a size class.

13	TRBV6-6	NA	TRBJ1-2	many	CASSYSRTDGYTF	TGTGCCAGCAGTTACTCGAGGACGGATGGCTACACCTTC
12	TRBV12-3/TRBV12-4	NA	TRBJ2-7	many	CASSLGGGEQYF	TGTGCCAGCAGCTTAGGGGGGGGCGAGCAGTACTTC
16	TRBV14	NA	TRBJ2-5	few	CASSQDGPLRQETQYF	TGTGCCAGCAGCCAAGATGGACCACTCAGACAAGAGACCCAGTACTTC
14	TRBV10-3	TRBD1	TRBJ1-1	NA	CAVSVQGAGTEAFF	TGTGCCGTCAGCGTACAGGGGGCCGGCACTGAAGCTTTCTTT
14	TRBV12-3/TRBV12-4	NA	TRBJ1-5	few	CASSFRVRNQPQHF	TGTGCCAGCAGTTTCAGGGTCAGAAATCAGCCCCAGCATTTT
15	TRBV11-2	NA	TRBJ2-7	once	CASSLPVAGPYEQYF	TGTGCCAGCAGCTTACCCGTCGCGGGGCCTTACGAGCAGTACTTC
14	TRBV4-1	TRBD1	TRBJ1-2	NA	CASSQEGQGDGYTF	TGCGCCAGCAGCCAAGAGGGACAGGGGGATGGCTACACCTTC
18	TRBV14	TRBD1	TRBJ2-7	NA	CASSPQPGRQGGSYEQYF	TGTGCCAGCAGCCCTCAACCCGGTCGACAGGGGGGTTCCTACGAGCAGTACTTC
18	TRBV2	NA	TRBJ1-4	once	CASSGPVASGGANENLFF	TGTGCCAGCAGTGGTCCCGTGGCCTCCGGCGGGGCTAATGAAAATCTGTTTTTT
16	TRBV6-1	NA	TRBJ1-5	many	CASSRGGRESNQPQHF	TGTGCCAGCAGCCGTGGGGGCAGGGAGAGCAATCAGCCCCAGCATTTT
13	TRBV6-4	TRBD1	TRBJ1-2	NA	CASRAGTGEGYTF	TGTGCCAGCAGAGCCGGGACAGGGGAGGGCTACACCTTC
19	TRBV28	NA	TRBJ2-1	NA	CASKVRTTDYRSSYNEQFF	TGTGCCAGCAAGGTCCGGACAACGGATTATAGAAGCTCCTACAATGAGCAGTTCTTC